These 2 T cell receptor beta chains share one sample of origin, sequenced in a study of CD8 T cells in Susac syndrome. cDNA came from around 0.5 to 1 ug RNA primed by random hexamers. TCRdb re-derived calls from the immunoSEQ multiplex PCR reads in MiXCR, one entry per CDR3 protein. This repertoire shows some 76,000 distinct CDR3 sequences, 91% found once; its top ten account for under 0.6%. The source material was CD8+ T cells from PBMCs. These receptors all stem from a human donor with multiple sclerosis.

This clonotype was seen once. The chain is built from TRBV12-3 or TRBV12-4 and TRBJ1-1, with 7 nucleotides matching TRBD1. The CDR3 runs 14 residues. Germline trimming cut 4 bases from V and 3 bases from J; bases unmatched to any gene: 5. The CDR3 sequence: CASSYRGLYTEAFF. The CDR3 DNA reads TGTGCCAGCAGTTACAGGGGACTGTACACTGAAGCTTTCTTT.

This chain uses TRBV19 with TRBJ2-7; 11 positions agree with TRBD2. CDR1 and CDR2 from the germline V gene are LNHDA and SQIVND (reference sequence). This CDR3 region has 15 residues. After removal of 5 bases from V and 3 bases from J, the junction contained 6 bases not matched to a gene. The CDR3 nucleotides read TGTGCCAGTAGTGCCAGACTAGCGGGAATCTACGAGCAGTACTTC. Protein sequence: CASSARLAGIYEQYF.